This entry lists 3 T cell receptor beta chains sequenced from one sample in a study of blood T cells in healthy people across ages. Together with a sample-barcoded 5' primer, a J-beta primer mix was included in a second PCR lasting about 7 to 11 cycles. MiXCR, applied by TCRdb to the 5' RACE reads, yields one record per CDR3 protein. Among 1.5 million to 2 million distinct CDR3 sequences listed, 30% to 40% were seen once. The sequenced sample consisted of blood. Every receptor here comes from a woman in her twenties or thirties in good health.

The rearrangement uses TRBV11-2 and TRBJ2-1, with D possibly being TRBD2 (6 bases). CDR1 SGHAT and CDR2 FQNNGV come from the germline V gene. V shed 9 bases and J shed 2 bases, with 17 bases lying between them. The CDR3 extends over 15 amino acids. In DNA, the CDR3 is TGTGCCAGTACTTGGGGAGGAGGCCCCTACAATGAGCAGTTCTTC. It translates to CASTWGGGPYNEQFF.

The J gene is TRBJ2-3, the V gene TRBV12-3 or TRBV12-4; 9 bases agree with TRBD2. With 7 bases clipped from V and 2 bases from J, the junction kept 10 bases outside the gene matches. The CDR3 loop spans 16 amino acids. This CDR3 reads CASILRRGGLTDTQYF. As DNA, the CDR3 is TGTGCCAGCATTCTTAGGCGGGGGGGACTCACAGATACGCAGTATTTT.

The chain joins TRBV7-9 to TRBJ2-2, with D tentatively TRBD2 (6 bases). The CDR3 contains 14 residues. Germline V CDR1 and CDR2: SEHNR, FQNEAQ (reference sequence). Trimming took 5 bases from V and 8 from J, leaving 15 bases between them. CDR3 loop: CASSGDSGPGELFF. In nucleotides, the CDR3 is TGTGCCAGCAGCGGGGACTCAGGACCAGGGGAGCTGTTTTTT.